A selection of T cell receptor beta chains follows, all from one sample in a study of blood T cell repertoires in COVID-19. The repertoire was sequenced with immunoSEQ multiplex PCR; TCRdb's copy has only in-frame clones and lacks some. The table includes about 150,000 clones, 84% detected once. Material: peripheral blood. The origin of the receptors is a woman aged 50 to 65 with acute or convalescent COVID-19. CDR3s include the opening cysteine and the closing phenylalanine or tryptophan. A D gene is named only where the DNA matches it firmly. Clone size is given for some rows only: seen once, a few or many times, or a class if the clone is expanded.

v_gene: TRBV7-8; abundance: NA; j_gene: TRBJ2-2; d_gene: TRBD2; CDR3nt: TGTGCCAGCAGCTTACGGCGGGGGGCGAACACCGGGGAGCTGTTTTTT; CDR3aa: CASSLRRGANTGELFF
v_gene: TRBV3-1/TRBV3-2; abundance: NA; j_gene: TRBJ2-7; d_gene: NA; CDR3nt: TGTGCCAGCAGCCAAACCTCGGGGAGTCCCTACGAGCAGTACTTC; CDR3aa: CASSQTSGSPYEQYF
v_gene: TRBV28; abundance: NA; j_gene: TRBJ2-7; d_gene: TRBD1; CDR3nt: TGTGCCAGCAGCCGGACAGGGTTCCCCTACGAGCAGTACTTC; CDR3aa: CASSRTGFPYEQYF
v_gene: TRBV27; abundance: NA; j_gene: TRBJ2-1; d_gene: TRBD2; CDR3nt: TGTGCCAGCAGTTTAGGTAGCGGGAGGAACAATGAGCAGTTCTTC; CDR3aa: CASSLGSGRNNEQFF
v_gene: TRBV9; abundance: few; j_gene: TRBJ2-3; d_gene: NA; CDR3nt: TGTGCCAGCAGCGTGGAACAGGGCCGCACAGATACGCAGTATTTT; CDR3aa: CASSVEQGRTDTQYF
v_gene: TRBV10-3; abundance: NA; j_gene: TRBJ1-1; d_gene: TRBD1; CDR3nt: TGTGCCATCGGGGAACAGGGGGCAAACACTGAAGCTTTCTTT; CDR3aa: CAIGEQGANTEAFF
v_gene: TRBV7-2; abundance: NA; j_gene: TRBJ1-1; d_gene: NA; CDR3nt: TGTGCCAGCAGCTTAGATAACCTAATGAACACTGAAGCTTTCTTT; CDR3aa: CASSLDNLMNTEAFF
v_gene: TRBV7-9; abundance: NA; j_gene: TRBJ2-5; d_gene: TRBD2; CDR3nt: TGTGCCAGCAGCAATTACATTAGCGGGAGTCTAGAGACCCAGTACTTC; CDR3aa: CASSNYISGSLETQYF
v_gene: TRBV12-3/TRBV12-4; abundance: NA; j_gene: TRBJ1-2; d_gene: NA; CDR3nt: TGTGCCAGCGGGTGGACAGCCTATGGCTACACCTTC; CDR3aa: CASGWTAYGYTF
v_gene: TRBV6-5; abundance: once; j_gene: TRBJ1-1; d_gene: TRBD1; CDR3nt: TGTGCCAGCAGGGGACAGGGAGGCTACACTGAAGCTTTCTTT; CDR3aa: CASRGQGGYTEAFF
v_gene: TRBV28; abundance: NA; j_gene: TRBJ2-3; d_gene: NA; CDR3nt: TGTGCCAGCAGTCTCGTCACAGATACGCAGTATTTT; CDR3aa: CASSLVTDTQYF
v_gene: TRBV5-3; abundance: once; j_gene: TRBJ2-5; d_gene: TRBD2; CDR3nt: TGTGCCAGAAGCTTGGCAGAGCGGGGGGCAAACAGAGAGACCCAGTACTTC; CDR3aa: CARSLAERGANRETQYF
v_gene: TRBV6-6; abundance: NA; j_gene: TRBJ1-1; d_gene: NA; CDR3nt: TGTGCCAGCAGTTCAGCGGGTTGGATGAACACTGAAGCTTTCTTT; CDR3aa: CASSSAGWMNTEAFF
v_gene: TRBV2; abundance: once; j_gene: TRBJ2-7; d_gene: NA; CDR3nt: TGTGCCAGCAGTGATCTACAGGAGTACGAGCAGTACTTC; CDR3aa: CASSDLQEYEQYF
v_gene: TRBV7-9; abundance: NA; j_gene: TRBJ1-5; d_gene: NA; CDR3nt: TGTGCCAGCAGCCCGCAGGGTGGGGAGGGTCAGCCCCAGCATTTT; CDR3aa: CASSPQGGEGQPQHF
v_gene: TRBV3-1/TRBV3-2; abundance: NA; j_gene: TRBJ2-7; d_gene: NA; CDR3nt: TGTGCCAGCAGCCAAGGCTCTAGCCGACCCTACGAGCAGTACTTC; CDR3aa: CASSQGSSRPYEQYF
v_gene: TRBV27; abundance: few; j_gene: TRBJ1-1; d_gene: NA; CDR3nt: TGTGCCAGCAGTTTCGGGATGAACACTGAAGCTTTCTTT; CDR3aa: CASSFGMNTEAFF
v_gene: TRBV6-2/TRBV6-3; abundance: NA; j_gene: TRBJ1-2; d_gene: TRBD1; CDR3nt: TGTGCCAGCAGTGACCCGGGACAGGGGGCGATCTATGGCTACACCTTC; CDR3aa: CASSDPGQGAIYGYTF
v_gene: TRBV2; abundance: NA; j_gene: TRBJ2-3; d_gene: TRBD2; CDR3nt: TGTGCCAGCAGACACCCGGGAGGGCCCTCAGATACGCAGTATTTT; CDR3aa: CASRHPGGPSDTQYF
v_gene: TRBV27; abundance: NA; j_gene: TRBJ1-6; d_gene: NA; CDR3nt: TGTGCCAGCAGTCCACCTCGATGGGCCAATTCACCCCTCCACTTT; CDR3aa: CASSPPRWANSPLHF
v_gene: TRBV5-1; abundance: once; j_gene: TRBJ2-7; d_gene: TRBD2; CDR3nt: TGCGCCAGCAGCTTGGAAGGCGGGGGGTACGAGCAGTACTTC; CDR3aa: CASSLEGGGYEQYF
v_gene: TRBV29-1; abundance: NA; j_gene: TRBJ2-3; d_gene: NA; CDR3nt: TGCAGCGTTGAAGATTCCGTGGATACGCAGTATTTT; CDR3aa: CSVEDSVDTQYF
v_gene: TRBV28; abundance: NA; j_gene: TRBJ1-6; d_gene: NA; CDR3nt: TGTGCCAGCACCCCCGCGGGACGGTATAATTCACCCCTCCACTTT; CDR3aa: CASTPAGRYNSPLHF
v_gene: TRBV7-9; abundance: NA; j_gene: TRBJ1-5; d_gene: TRBD1; CDR3nt: TGTGCCAGCAGCTTAGGGTCACAGGGGACGTGGCAGCCCCAGCATTTT; CDR3aa: CASSLGSQGTWQPQHF
v_gene: TRBV4-2; abundance: NA; j_gene: TRBJ2-7; d_gene: NA; CDR3nt: TGTGCCAGCAGCCAAGCGGCGGGAACCAACTACGAGCAGTACTTC; CDR3aa: CASSQAAGTNYEQYF
v_gene: TRBV27; abundance: NA; j_gene: TRBJ2-7; d_gene: NA; CDR3nt: TGTGCCAGCAGTTTAGTCCGGGGAGTCGAGCAGTACTTC; CDR3aa: CASSLVRGVEQYF
v_gene: TRBV18; abundance: NA; j_gene: TRBJ1-2; d_gene: NA; CDR3nt: TGTGCCAGCTCACTTTTCGCAGGCGGCTACACCTTC; CDR3aa: CASSLFAGGYTF
v_gene: TRBV6-2/TRBV6-3; abundance: once; j_gene: TRBJ1-2; d_gene: NA; CDR3nt: TGTGCCAGCAGTTACGGGCAGGGCTTTAACTATGGCTACACCTTC; CDR3aa: CASSYGQGFNYGYTF
v_gene: TRBV28; abundance: NA; j_gene: TRBJ1-3; d_gene: NA; CDR3nt: TGTGCCAGCGGAGACAGCAACTCTGGAAACACCATATATTTT; CDR3aa: CASGDSNSGNTIYF
v_gene: TRBV11-2; abundance: NA; j_gene: TRBJ2-7; d_gene: NA; CDR3nt: TGTGCCAGCAGCTTAGTCGGGTTCCCACACTACGAGCAGTACTTC; CDR3aa: CASSLVGFPHYEQYF
v_gene: TRBV6-1; abundance: NA; j_gene: TRBJ1-3; d_gene: TRBD1; CDR3nt: TGTGCCAGCAGTGAGTTTGGGACAGACTCTGGAAACACCATATATTTT; CDR3aa: CASSEFGTDSGNTIYF
v_gene: TRBV6-2/TRBV6-3; abundance: NA; j_gene: TRBJ2-7; d_gene: TRBD1; CDR3nt: TGTGCCAGCAGTTCCGGGACAGGCTACGAGCAGTACTTC; CDR3aa: CASSSGTGYEQYF
v_gene: TRBV7-8; abundance: NA; j_gene: TRBJ1-1; d_gene: TRBD1; CDR3nt: TGTGCCAGCAGTTCGAGGGGGCTCTTCGCTGAAGCTTTCTTT; CDR3aa: CASSSRGLFAEAFF
v_gene: TRBV7-2; abundance: NA; j_gene: TRBJ2-7; d_gene: TRBD1; CDR3nt: TGTGCCAGCAGCCCCTGGGCAGGGGGCACCGAGCAGTACTTC; CDR3aa: CASSPWAGGTEQYF
v_gene: TRBV6-6; abundance: NA; j_gene: TRBJ2-7; d_gene: TRBD2; CDR3nt: TGTGCCAGCAGTGCTCGACTAGCGGGAGATGGCGAGCAGTACTTC; CDR3aa: CASSARLAGDGEQYF
v_gene: TRBV2; abundance: NA; j_gene: TRBJ1-4; d_gene: NA; CDR3nt: TGTGCCAGCAGTGCTACCGGGACAAATAATGAAAAACTGTTTTTT; CDR3aa: CASSATGTNNEKLFF
v_gene: TRBV19; abundance: NA; j_gene: TRBJ2-1; d_gene: NA; CDR3nt: TGTGCCAGTAGGGCTGGGGCGTTCTACAATGAGCAGTTCTTC; CDR3aa: CASRAGAFYNEQFF
v_gene: TRBV28; abundance: NA; j_gene: TRBJ1-1; d_gene: NA; CDR3nt: TGTGCCAGCAGACCTACCGGACTCACGTCCACTGAAGCTTTCTTT; CDR3aa: CASRPTGLTSTEAFF
v_gene: TRBV10-2; abundance: once; j_gene: TRBJ2-2; d_gene: TRBD2; CDR3nt: TGCGCCAGCAGTGAAACGAGCGGGGTAGGGATAGGGGAGCTGTTTTTT; CDR3aa: CASSETSGVGIGELFF
v_gene: TRBV5-4; abundance: NA; j_gene: TRBJ1-1; d_gene: TRBD1; CDR3nt: TGTGCCAGCAGCCCGGGACTTCGACAGGGAGAAGCTTTCTTT; CDR3aa: CASSPGLRQGEAFF
v_gene: TRBV18; abundance: once; j_gene: TRBJ2-3; d_gene: NA; CDR3nt: TGTGCCAGCTCACCCCCGAACCGGGGGTCTAGCACAGATACGCAGTATTTT; CDR3aa: CASSPPNRGSSTDTQYF
v_gene: TRBV6-6; abundance: once; j_gene: TRBJ2-3; d_gene: TRBD1; CDR3nt: TGTGCCAGCAGTGGCCGGGACAGGGGGTTGGATACGCAGTATTTT; CDR3aa: CASSGRDRGLDTQYF
v_gene: TRBV10-3; abundance: NA; j_gene: TRBJ1-2; d_gene: NA; CDR3nt: TGTGCCATCAGTGAGACAGCCTATGGCTACACCTTC; CDR3aa: CAISETAYGYTF
v_gene: TRBV28; abundance: few; j_gene: TRBJ2-2; d_gene: NA; CDR3nt: TGTGCCAGCAGGACCTTCGGCGGATCCCACACCGGGGAGCTGTTTTTT; CDR3aa: CASRTFGGSHTGELFF
v_gene: TRBV27; abundance: NA; j_gene: TRBJ2-3; d_gene: TRBD2; CDR3nt: TGTGCCAGCCGGAAAAGCGGGAGGGCGACCACAGATACGCAGTATTTT; CDR3aa: CASRKSGRATTDTQYF
v_gene: TRBV7-8; abundance: few; j_gene: TRBJ1-4; d_gene: NA; CDR3nt: TGTGCCAGCAGCTTAGGGGTAACAAGGAGTAATGAAAAACTGTTTTTT; CDR3aa: CASSLGVTRSNEKLFF
v_gene: TRBV7-2; abundance: NA; j_gene: TRBJ2-3; d_gene: NA; CDR3nt: TGTGCCAGCAGCCTCCTTTCCGGGAGTGGGGCAGATACGCAGTATTTT; CDR3aa: CASSLLSGSGADTQYF
v_gene: TRBV28; abundance: few; j_gene: TRBJ2-4; d_gene: NA; CDR3nt: TGTGCCAGCAGTTTGGAGAGTGATGCTCAGTACTTC; CDR3aa: CASSLESDAQYF
v_gene: TRBV29-1; abundance: NA; j_gene: TRBJ2-7; d_gene: NA; CDR3nt: TGCAGCGTTGCGATAGAGAGGAGGGCCGAGCAGTACTTC; CDR3aa: CSVAIERRAEQYF
v_gene: TRBV7-2; abundance: NA; j_gene: TRBJ1-5; d_gene: TRBD1; CDR3nt: TGTGCCAGCAGCTCTCAGGGACAGAGCAATCAGCCCCAGCATTTT; CDR3aa: CASSSQGQSNQPQHF
v_gene: TRBV5-4; abundance: NA; j_gene: TRBJ1-6; d_gene: NA; CDR3nt: TGTGCGACCAGTCAGGTTAATTCACCCCTCCACTTT; CDR3aa: CATSQVNSPLHF
v_gene: TRBV6-5; abundance: NA; j_gene: TRBJ2-1; d_gene: TRBD2; CDR3nt: TGTGCCAGCAGACCCGGGACTAGCGCAGGCAATGAGCAGTTCTTC; CDR3aa: CASRPGTSAGNEQFF
v_gene: TRBV6-5; abundance: NA; j_gene: TRBJ1-5; d_gene: NA; CDR3nt: TGTGCCAGCAGTTATTCGGGTATTCAGCCCCAGCATTTT; CDR3aa: CASSYSGIQPQHF
v_gene: TRBV6-6; abundance: NA; j_gene: TRBJ1-1; d_gene: NA; CDR3nt: TGTGCCAGCAGCTCGGGTACTGAAGCTTTCTTT; CDR3aa: CASSSGTEAFF
v_gene: TRBV27; abundance: once; j_gene: TRBJ1-2; d_gene: TRBD1; CDR3nt: TGTGCCAGCAGAGGGACAGGGTCAGGTTGGGGGTATGGCTACACCTTC; CDR3aa: CASRGTGSGWGYGYTF
v_gene: TRBV27; abundance: NA; j_gene: TRBJ1-6; d_gene: TRBD1; CDR3nt: TGTGCCAGCAGTACTTATGCCGGGACAGGGAGGGCACCCCTCCACTTT; CDR3aa: CASSTYAGTGRAPLHF
v_gene: TRBV11-2; abundance: NA; j_gene: TRBJ1-1; d_gene: TRBD1; CDR3nt: TGTGCCAGCAGCTTAGGTGGACAGGGAAGGTTTCTTGAAGCTTTCTTT; CDR3aa: CASSLGGQGRFLEAFF
v_gene: TRBV18; abundance: NA; j_gene: TRBJ2-2; d_gene: NA; CDR3nt: TGTGCCAGCTCCAGGCTTCCGAACACCGGGGAGCTGTTTTTT; CDR3aa: CASSRLPNTGELFF
v_gene: TRBV7-8; abundance: NA; j_gene: TRBJ2-1; d_gene: NA; CDR3nt: TGTGCCAGCAGCTTAGAGAGGGAAGGGGGGCAGTTCTTC; CDR3aa: CASSLEREGGQFF
v_gene: TRBV6-5; abundance: NA; j_gene: TRBJ2-3; d_gene: TRBD1; CDR3nt: TGTGCCAGCAGGCGGGACAGGGCGGCAGATACGCAGTATTTT; CDR3aa: CASRRDRAADTQYF